The subject of this entry is one T cell receptor (beta chain). The sample comes from a study of technical replicates of blood from several donors. Sequenced by immunoSEQ multiplex PCR; TCRdb stores in-frame clones only, minus some. Of about 89,000 clones listed, approximately 93% are singletons. Germline V gives CDR1 SGDLS, CDR2 YYNGEE. CDR3 length: 15 amino acids. V lost 0 bases and J lost 4; bases outside the gene matches: 4. The receptor was isolated from a human donor in good health. The chain uses TRBV9 and TRBJ2-1, with 7 bases lining up with TRBD1. The specimen was T cells isolated from PBMCs. CDR3 nucleotide sequence: TGTGCCAGCAGCGTAGAGGGGGCTAGGTACAATGAGCAGTTCTTC. It translates to CASSVEGARYNEQFF.